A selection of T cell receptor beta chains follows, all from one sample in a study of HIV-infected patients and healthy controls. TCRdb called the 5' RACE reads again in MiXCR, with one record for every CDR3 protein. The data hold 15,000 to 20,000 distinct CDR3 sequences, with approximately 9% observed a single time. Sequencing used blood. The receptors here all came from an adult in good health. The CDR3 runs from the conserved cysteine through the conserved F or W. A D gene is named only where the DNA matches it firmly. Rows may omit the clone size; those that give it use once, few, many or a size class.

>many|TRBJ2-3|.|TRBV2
TGTGCCAGCTCGGCGATAGATACGCAGTATTTT
CASSAIDTQYF
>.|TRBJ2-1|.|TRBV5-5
TGTGCCAGCAGCTTGGTGACAGTAAACAATGAGCAGTTCTTC
CASSLVTVNNEQFF
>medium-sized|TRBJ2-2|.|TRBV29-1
TGCAGCGTCTCAACAAACACCGGGGAGCTGTTTTTT
CSVSTNTGELFF
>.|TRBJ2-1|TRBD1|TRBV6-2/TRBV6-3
TGTGCCAGCAGACCCCCGGGACAGAGCTCCTACAATGAGCAGTTCTTC
CASRPPGQSSYNEQFF
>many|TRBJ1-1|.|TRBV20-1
TGCAGTGCTAGATCGGGGGCTAGCAAGAACACTGAAGCTTTCTTT
CSARSGASKNTEAFF
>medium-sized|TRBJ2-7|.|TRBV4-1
TGCGCCAGCAGCCAAGATGGGGCAGGACTTTACGAGCAGTACTTC
CASSQDGAGLYEQYF
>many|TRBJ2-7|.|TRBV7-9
TGTGCCAGCGGCACAGGGATTACCTACGAGCAGTACTTC
CASGTGITYEQYF
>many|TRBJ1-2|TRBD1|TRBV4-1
TGCGCCAGCAGCCAGTTGACAGGGGGTTACTATGGCTACACCTTC
CASSQLTGGYYGYTF
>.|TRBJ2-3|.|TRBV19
TGTGCCAGTGGCCTCGCTGGCACAGATACGCAGTATTTT
CASGLAGTDTQYF
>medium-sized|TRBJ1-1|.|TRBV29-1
TGCAGCGTTGAAGATCTTCACAGGATGGAAGCTTTCTTT
CSVEDLHRMEAFF
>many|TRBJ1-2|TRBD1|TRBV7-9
TGTGCCAGCAGCTTCGACAGGGGTCCTAACTATGGCTACACCTTC
CASSFDRGPNYGYTF
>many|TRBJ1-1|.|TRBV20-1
TGCAGTGCTAGAGGAAGGAAGGCCGGGGCTTTCTTT
CSARGRKAGAFF
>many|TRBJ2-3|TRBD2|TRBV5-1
TGCGCCAGCAGCTTGGGGCTAGCGGGGTTCCGGGCCACAGATACGCAGTATTTT
CASSLGLAGFRATDTQYF
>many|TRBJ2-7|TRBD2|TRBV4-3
TGCGCCAGCAGCTCGACTAGCGGAGCTTACGAGCAGTACTTC
CASSSTSGAYEQYF
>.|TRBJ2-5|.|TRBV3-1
TGTGCCAGCAGCCAAACCGTCCAAGAGACCCAGTACTTC
CASSQTVQETQYF
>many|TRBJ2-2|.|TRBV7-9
TGTGCCAGCGACCTACAGGTCCACGTACAGGCCGGGGAGCTGTTTTTT
CASDLQVHVQAGELFF
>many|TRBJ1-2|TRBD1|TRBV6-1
TGTGCCAGCAGACCCGGACAGGCTAACTATGGCTACACCTTC
CASRPGQANYGYTF
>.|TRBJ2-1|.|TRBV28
TGTGCCAGCACTGGGACGGCGCAGTTCTTC
CASTGTAQFF
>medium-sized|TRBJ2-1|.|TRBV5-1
TGCGCCAGCAGCTTGCCCAGTCCCTCTTACAATGAGCAGTTCTTC
CASSLPSPSYNEQFF
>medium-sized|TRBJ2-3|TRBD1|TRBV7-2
TGTGCCAGCAGCTTAACGAGGGGGCAAGATACGCAGTATTTT
CASSLTRGQDTQYF
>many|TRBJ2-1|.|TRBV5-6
TGTGCCAGCAGCTTGGACAAGGGTCGCTTGTATGAGCAGTTCTTC
CASSLDKGRLYEQFF
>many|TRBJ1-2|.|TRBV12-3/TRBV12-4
TGTGCCAGCAGTTTGAACTATGGCTACACCTTC
CASSLNYGYTF
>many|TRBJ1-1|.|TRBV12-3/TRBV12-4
TGTGCCAGCAGAAGCACCGGGACCAACACTGAAGCTTTCTTT
CASRSTGTNTEAFF
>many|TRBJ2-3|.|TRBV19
TGTGCCAGTAGCGCCCCGGGGTTAACCCCTCAGTATTTT
CASSAPGLTPQYF
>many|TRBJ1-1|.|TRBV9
TGTGCCAGCAGCGCCCGAGGCTCGGGGGGGACTGAAGCTTTCTTT
CASSARGSGGTEAFF
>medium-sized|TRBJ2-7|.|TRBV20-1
TGCAGTGCTAGGGGGGTGGCGTCGGCCACCCTAACCTACGAGCAGTACTTC
CSARGVASATLTYEQYF
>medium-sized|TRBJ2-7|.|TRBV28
TGTGCCAGCACCCTGTCGCCGTCGGGCCCCACCGACGAGCAGTACTTC
CASTLSPSGPTDEQYF
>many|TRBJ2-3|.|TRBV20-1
TGCAGTGCTAGGAGCCCGAGTGGGGATTGGAGCACAGATACGCAGTATTTT
CSARSPSGDWSTDTQYF
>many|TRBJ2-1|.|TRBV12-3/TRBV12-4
TGTGCCACCGCGAGCGGTCTACGTCTAAACAATGAGCAGTTCTTC
CATASGLRLNNEQFF
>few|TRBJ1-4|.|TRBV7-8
TGTGCCAGCAGCTTAATTTTCGGTGAAAAACTGTTTTTT
CASSLIFGEKLFF
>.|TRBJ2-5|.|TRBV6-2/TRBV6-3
TGTGCCAGCAGCTCCCGGGGGCCCCAAGAGACCCAGTACTTC
CASSSRGPQETQYF
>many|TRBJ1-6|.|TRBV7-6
TGTGCCAGCAGCTCAGACAGAAATTCACCCCTCCACTTT
CASSSDRNSPLHF
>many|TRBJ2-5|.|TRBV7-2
TGTGCCAGCAGCTTAAGGCAGGGAGTACGGGAGACCCAGTACTTC
CASSLRQGVRETQYF
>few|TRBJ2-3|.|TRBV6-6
TGTGCCAGCAGTTATAAGGTTCCAGATACGCAGTATTTT
CASSYKVPDTQYF
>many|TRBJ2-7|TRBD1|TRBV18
TGTGCCAGCTCATACACAGGGGGGAACGACGAGCAGTACTTC
CASSYTGGNDEQYF
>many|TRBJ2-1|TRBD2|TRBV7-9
TGTGCCAGCAGGGAACCAAGCCTAGCGGGAGACAATGAGCAGTTCTTC
CASREPSLAGDNEQFF
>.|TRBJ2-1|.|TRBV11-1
TGTGCCAGCAGCGAACTCTCCTACAATGAGCAGTTCTTC
CASSELSYNEQFF
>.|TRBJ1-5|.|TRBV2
TGTGAAAGCAGTGTAGAAAGACCTAATCAGCCCCAGCATTTT
CESSVERPNQPQHF
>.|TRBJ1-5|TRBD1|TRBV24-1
TGTGCCACCAGTGATCCGGGACAGGGAGGCAATCAGCCCCAGCATTTT
CATSDPGQGGNQPQHF
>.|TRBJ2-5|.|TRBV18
TGTGCCAGCTCACCACTTTCAGGGGAACAAGAGACCCAGTACTTC
CASSPLSGEQETQYF
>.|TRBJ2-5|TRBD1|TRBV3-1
TGTGCCAGCAGTGACAGGGGGTACCAAGAGACCCAGTACTTC
CASSDRGYQETQYF
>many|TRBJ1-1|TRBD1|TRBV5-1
TGCGCCAGCAGCTCGGGACAGGGTCGCGGTAGAGAAGCTTTCTTT
CASSSGQGRGREAFF
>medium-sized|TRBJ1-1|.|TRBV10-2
TGCGCCAGCAGACCCGGACGGGAAAGCACTGAAGCTTTCTTT
CASRPGRESTEAFF
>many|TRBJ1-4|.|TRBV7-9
TGTGCCAGCAGCTCGTATCAAGTCAGGACTAATGAAAAACTGTTTTTT
CASSSYQVRTNEKLFF
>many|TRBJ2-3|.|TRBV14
TGTGCCAGCAGCCAAGTATGGGCTACGCAGTATTTT
CASSQVWATQYF
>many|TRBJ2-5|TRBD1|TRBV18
TGTGCCAGCTCACCGAGCGGACAGGTTGGGGAGACCCAGTACTTC
CASSPSGQVGETQYF
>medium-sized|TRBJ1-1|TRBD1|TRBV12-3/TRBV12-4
TGTGCCAGCAGCCACAGGGGAGGGGAAGGTGAAGCTTTCTTT
CASSHRGGEGEAFF
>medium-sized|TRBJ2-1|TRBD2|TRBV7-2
TGTGCCAGCAGCCACCCGGGACTAAACTACAATGAGCAGTTCTTC
CASSHPGLNYNEQFF
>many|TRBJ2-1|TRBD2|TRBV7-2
TGTGCCAGCAGCTTAACTAGCGGTTACCTAAATGAGCAGTTCTTC
CASSLTSGYLNEQFF
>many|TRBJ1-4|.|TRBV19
TGTGCCAGTAGCCCGGGAGGCGAAAAACTGTTTTTT
CASSPGGEKLFF
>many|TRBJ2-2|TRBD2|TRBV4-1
TGCGCCAGCAGCCAAGTGGGACTAGCGGGAGGGAACACCGGGGAGCTGTTTTTT
CASSQVGLAGGNTGELFF
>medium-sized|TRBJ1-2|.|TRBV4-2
TGTGCCAGCAGCCAAGAGGACCGTGGCTACACCTTC
CASSQEDRGYTF
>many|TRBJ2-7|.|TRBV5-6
TGTGCCAGCAGCCGCCTCGCCCGGGGAGACGAGCAGTACTTC
CASSRLARGDEQYF
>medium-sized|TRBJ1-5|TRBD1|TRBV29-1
TGCAGCGTTGCGGGACAGGATAGCAATCAGCCCCAGCATTTT
CSVAGQDSNQPQHF
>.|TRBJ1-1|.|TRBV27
TGTGCCAGCCGAGACAGACCACTCATGAACACTGAAGCTTTCTTT
CASRDRPLMNTEAFF